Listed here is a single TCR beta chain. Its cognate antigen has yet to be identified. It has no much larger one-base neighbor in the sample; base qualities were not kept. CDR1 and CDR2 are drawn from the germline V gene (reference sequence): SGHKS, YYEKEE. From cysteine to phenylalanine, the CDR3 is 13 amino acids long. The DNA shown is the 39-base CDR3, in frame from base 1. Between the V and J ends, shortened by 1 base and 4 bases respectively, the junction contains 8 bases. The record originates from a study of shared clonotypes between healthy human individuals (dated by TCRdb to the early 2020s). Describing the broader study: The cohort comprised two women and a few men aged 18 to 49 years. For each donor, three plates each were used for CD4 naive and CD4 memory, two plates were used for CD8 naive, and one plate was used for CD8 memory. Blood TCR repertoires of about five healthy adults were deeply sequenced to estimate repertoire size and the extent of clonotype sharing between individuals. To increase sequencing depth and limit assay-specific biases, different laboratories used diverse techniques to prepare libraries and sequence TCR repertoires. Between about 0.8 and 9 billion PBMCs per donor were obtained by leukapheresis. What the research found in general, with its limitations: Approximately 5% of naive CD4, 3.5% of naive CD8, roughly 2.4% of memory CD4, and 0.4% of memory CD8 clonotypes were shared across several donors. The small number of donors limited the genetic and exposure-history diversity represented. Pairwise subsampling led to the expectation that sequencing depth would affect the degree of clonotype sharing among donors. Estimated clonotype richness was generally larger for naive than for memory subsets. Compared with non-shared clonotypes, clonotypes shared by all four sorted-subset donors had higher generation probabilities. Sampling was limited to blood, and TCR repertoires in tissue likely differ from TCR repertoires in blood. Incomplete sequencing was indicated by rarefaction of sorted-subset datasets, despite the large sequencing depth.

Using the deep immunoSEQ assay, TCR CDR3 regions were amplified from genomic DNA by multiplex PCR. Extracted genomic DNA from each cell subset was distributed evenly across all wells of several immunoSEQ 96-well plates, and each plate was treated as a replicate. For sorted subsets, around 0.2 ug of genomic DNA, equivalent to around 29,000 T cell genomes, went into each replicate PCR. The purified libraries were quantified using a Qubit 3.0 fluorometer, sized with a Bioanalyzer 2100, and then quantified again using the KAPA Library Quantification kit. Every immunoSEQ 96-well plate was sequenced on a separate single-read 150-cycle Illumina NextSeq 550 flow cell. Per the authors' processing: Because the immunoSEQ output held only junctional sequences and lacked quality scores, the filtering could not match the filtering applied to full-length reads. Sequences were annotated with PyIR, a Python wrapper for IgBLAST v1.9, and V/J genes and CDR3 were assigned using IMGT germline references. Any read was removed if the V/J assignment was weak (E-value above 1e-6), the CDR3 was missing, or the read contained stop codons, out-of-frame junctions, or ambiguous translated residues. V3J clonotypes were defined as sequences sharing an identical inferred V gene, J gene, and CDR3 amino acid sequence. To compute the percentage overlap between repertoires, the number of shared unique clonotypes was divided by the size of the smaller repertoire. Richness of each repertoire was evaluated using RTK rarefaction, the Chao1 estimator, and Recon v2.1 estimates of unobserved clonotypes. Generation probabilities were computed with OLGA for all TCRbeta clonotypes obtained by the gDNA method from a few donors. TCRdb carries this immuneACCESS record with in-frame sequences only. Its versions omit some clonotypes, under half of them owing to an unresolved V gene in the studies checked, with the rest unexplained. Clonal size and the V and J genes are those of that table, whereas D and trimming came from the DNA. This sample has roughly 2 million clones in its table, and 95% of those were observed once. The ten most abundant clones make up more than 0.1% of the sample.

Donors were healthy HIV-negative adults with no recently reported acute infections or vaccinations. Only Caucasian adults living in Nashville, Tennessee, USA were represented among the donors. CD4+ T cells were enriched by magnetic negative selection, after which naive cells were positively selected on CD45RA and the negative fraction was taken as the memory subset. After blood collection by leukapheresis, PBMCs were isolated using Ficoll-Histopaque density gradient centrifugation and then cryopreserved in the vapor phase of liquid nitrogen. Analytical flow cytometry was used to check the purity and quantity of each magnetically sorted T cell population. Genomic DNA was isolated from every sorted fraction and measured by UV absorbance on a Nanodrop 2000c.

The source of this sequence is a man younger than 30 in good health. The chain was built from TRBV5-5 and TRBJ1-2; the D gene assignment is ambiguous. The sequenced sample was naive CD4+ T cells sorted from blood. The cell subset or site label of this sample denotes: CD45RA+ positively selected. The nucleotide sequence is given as TGTGCCAGCAGCTTGCGGGCTGGCTATGGCTACACCTTC. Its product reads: CASSLRAGYGYTF. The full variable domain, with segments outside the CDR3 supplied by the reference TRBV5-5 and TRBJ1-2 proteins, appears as DAGVTQSPTHLIKTRGQQVTLRCSPISGHKSVSWYQQVLGQGPQFIFQYYEKEERGRGNFPDRFSARQFPNYSSELNVNALLLGDSALYLCASSLRAGYGYTFGSGTRLTVV.